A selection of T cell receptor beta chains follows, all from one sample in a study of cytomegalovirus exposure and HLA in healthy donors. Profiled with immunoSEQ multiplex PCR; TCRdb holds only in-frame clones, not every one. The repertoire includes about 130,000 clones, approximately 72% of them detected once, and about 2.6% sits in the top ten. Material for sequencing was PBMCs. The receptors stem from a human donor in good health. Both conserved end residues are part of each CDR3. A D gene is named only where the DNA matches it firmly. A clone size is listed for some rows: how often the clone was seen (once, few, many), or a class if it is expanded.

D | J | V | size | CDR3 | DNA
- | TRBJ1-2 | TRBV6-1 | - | CASSRDKDYGYTF | TGTGCCAGCAGTCGGGACAAAGACTATGGCTACACCTTC
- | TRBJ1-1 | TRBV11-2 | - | CASCRGGLTEAFF | TGTGCCAGCTGCCGGGGAGGACTAACTGAAGCTTTCTTT
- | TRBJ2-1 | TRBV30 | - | CAWSVGGGGEQFF | TGTGCCTGGAGTGTTGGAGGGGGCGGTGAGCAGTTCTTC
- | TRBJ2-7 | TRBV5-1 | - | CASTNPTSGEQYF | TGCGCCAGCACCAACCCGACTAGTGGCGAGCAGTACTTC
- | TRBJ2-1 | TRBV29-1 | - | CRLLSRGRDNEQFF | TGCAGGCTACTATCGCGGGGGCGAGACAATGAGCAGTTCTTC
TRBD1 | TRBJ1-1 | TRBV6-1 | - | CASSGQGWDTEAFF | TGTGCCAGCAGTGGACAGGGTTGGGACACTGAAGCTTTCTTT
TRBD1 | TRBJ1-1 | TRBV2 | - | CASSKGQGSTEAFF | TGTGCCAGCAGTAAGGGACAGGGCTCCACTGAAGCTTTCTTT
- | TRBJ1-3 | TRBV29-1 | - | CSVEGSRGGEGNTIYF | TGCAGCGTTGAAGGGTCCAGAGGAGGGGAAGGAAACACCATATATTTT
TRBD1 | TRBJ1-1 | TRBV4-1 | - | CASSHMVALKQGARNTEAFF | TGCGCCAGCAGCCATATGGTAGCGTTAAAACAGGGGGCGCGGAACACTGAAGCTTTCTTT
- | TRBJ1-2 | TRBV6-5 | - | CASSYGRAPNYGYTF | TGTGCCAGCAGTTACGGGCGTGCTCCTAACTATGGCTACACCTTC
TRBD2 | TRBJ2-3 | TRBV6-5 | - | CASCLAGSTDTQYF | TGTGCCAGTTGCCTAGCGGGGAGCACAGATACGCAGTATTTT
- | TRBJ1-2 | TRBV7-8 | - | CASSNRGYGYTF | TGTGCCAGCAGCAACCGGGGCTATGGCTACACCTTC
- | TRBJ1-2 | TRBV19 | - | CASSRQSYYGYTF | TGTGCCAGTAGCCGACAGTCGTACTATGGCTACACCTTC
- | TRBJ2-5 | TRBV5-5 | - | CASSSPRGGGETQYF | TGTGCCAGCAGCTCCCCGCGGGGTGGGGGGGAGACCCAGTACTTC
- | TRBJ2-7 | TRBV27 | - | CASSPLDSGEQYF | TGTGCCAGCAGTCCTCTTGACTCGGGTGAGCAGTACTTC
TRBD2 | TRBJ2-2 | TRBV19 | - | CASTLTKGGVGELFF | TGTGCCAGTACCCTGACTAAGGGAGGGGTCGGGGAGCTGTTTTTT
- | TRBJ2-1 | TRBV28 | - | CASSDPPGYNEQFF | TGTGCCAGCAGCGACCCACCCGGGTACAATGAGCAGTTCTTC
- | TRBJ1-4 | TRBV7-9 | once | CASSLVVGPTNEKLFF | TGTGCCAGCAGCTTAGTTGTGGGGCCAACTAATGAAAAACTGTTTTTT
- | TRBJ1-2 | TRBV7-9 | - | CSSSLLFDGYTF | TGTTCCAGCAGCTTACTTTTTGATGGCTACACCTTC
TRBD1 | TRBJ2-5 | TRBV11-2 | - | CASTSGQGVYQETQYF | TGTGCCAGCACTTCGGGGCAGGGGGTGTACCAAGAGACCCAGTACTTC
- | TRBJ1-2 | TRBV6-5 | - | CASSTRQVLGYGYTF | TGTGCCAGCAGTACAAGACAGGTGTTGGGGTATGGCTACACCTTC
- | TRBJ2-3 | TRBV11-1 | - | CASSFRYTDTQYF | TGTGCCAGCAGCTTTCGCTACACAGATACGCAGTATTTT
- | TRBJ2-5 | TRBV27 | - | CASSLSAQLETQYF | TGTGCCAGCAGTTTATCTGCTCAGTTGGAGACCCAGTACTTC
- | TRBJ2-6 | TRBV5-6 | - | CASSVYPGTDFTGANVLTF | TGTGCCAGCAGCGTCTACCCCGGGACTGACTTTACTGGGGCCAACGTCCTGACTTTC
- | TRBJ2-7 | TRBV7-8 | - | CASAGGSEQYF | TGTGCCAGCGCCGGGGGATCCGAGCAGTACTTC
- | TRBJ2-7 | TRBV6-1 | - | CASGRYEQYF | TGTGCCAGCGGGAGATACGAGCAGTACTTC
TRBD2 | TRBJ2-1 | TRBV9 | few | CASSVDAGGVGNEQFF | TGTGCCAGCAGCGTAGACGCGGGAGGGGTCGGCAATGAGCAGTTCTTC